These 9 T cell receptor beta chains were sequenced from one sample in a study of T cell clusters in autoimmune cytopenias. TRB rearrangements were amplified by touch-down multiplex PCR with mixed TRB-A/B primers. Following a re-call of the multiplex PCR reads, TCRdb has one entry per CDR3 protein and lacks DNA. Its table lists about 5,000 distinct CDR3 sequences. Each sample's input was 200 to 300 ng genomic DNA, 30,000 to 45,000 genome equivalents. Specimen: peripheral blood. These receptors all stem from a human donor with an autoimmune cytopenia or autoimmune hepatitis (not recorded which).

Frequency places this clonotype as medium-sized. The V call is TRBV6-1, the J call TRBJ1-2; the TRBD1 assignment by TCRdb is unverifiable without DNA. This CDR3 comprises 13 residues. Germline assignment: CDR1 MNHNS and CDR2 SASEGT. The CDR3: CASSDERGFGYTF.

The chain couples TRBV18 to TRBJ2-7; there is no DNA to check the TCRdb D call of TRBD1. CDR1 KGHSH and CDR2 LQKENI come from the germline V gene. The length of the CDR3 is 14 residues. This CDR3 is CASSKGQVAYEQYF. The complete variable domain, with remaining parts taken from reference TRBV18 and TRBJ2-7, reads NAGVMQNPRHLVRRRGQEARLRCSPMKGHSHVYWYRQLPEEGLKFMVYLQKENIIDESGMPKERFSAEFPKEGPSILRIQQVVRGDSAAYFCASSKGQVAYEQYFGPGTRLTVT.

Measured by frequency, this clonotype is medium-sized. The chain couples TRBV5-6 to TRBJ1-5; TCRdb selects TRBD1, and the lack of DNA leaves this call unchecked. Germline V gene sequence: CDR1 SGHDT, CDR2 YYEEEE. The CDR3 is 17 amino acids. The CDR3 reads CASSLLGDRGGNQPQHF.

This clonotype is classed as medium-sized by frequency. The chain links TRBV19 to TRBJ2-1. This CDR3 comprises 12 residues. Germline V CDR1 and CDR2: LNHDA, SQIVND (reference sequence). CDR3: CATKDPYNEQFF.

The chain couples TRBV10-1 to TRBJ1-1; TCRdb selects TRBD1, and the lack of DNA leaves this call unchecked. This CDR3 region has 17 residues. The germline CDR1 and CDR2 sequences are WNHNN and SYGVQD (reference sequence). This CDR3 reads CASSEGKGITMNTEAFF.

CDR3 sequence: CASSQGTGTGNFLYEQYF. The chain is built from TRBV14 and TRBJ2-7; no DNA is available, so the TRBD1 call from TCRdb remains unchecked. This CDR3 spans 18 amino acids. CDR1 is SGHDN, CDR2 FVKESK, per germline.

Frequency places this clonotype as medium-sized. The chain employs TRBV6-6 and TRBJ2-5. CDR1 and CDR2 (germline): MNHNY, SVGAGI (reference sequence). This CDR3 comprises 13 residues. CDR3 sequence: CASRLERLETQYF.

This clonotype counts as medium-sized by frequency. This sequence joins TRBV19 and TRBJ2-1; no DNA is available, so the TRBD1 call from TCRdb remains unchecked. CDR3 length equals 15 residues. Per germline, CDR1 LNHDA and CDR2 SQIVND (reference sequence). CDR3 protein: CASNPGQGSYNEQFF.

The rearrangement uses TRBV5-1 and TRBJ1-1; absent DNA, TCRdb's TRBD1 call cannot be checked. CDR1 is SGHRS and CDR2 is YFSETQ in the germline V gene. This CDR3 is 13 amino acids long. The CDR3 reads CASRTQGQTEAFF.